One and the same sample provided the 4 T cell receptor beta chains below, sequenced in a study of regulatory T cells in long-lasting Graves disease. As for time point: newly diagnosed GD, antithyroid drugs for less than 3 months. TCR sequences were obtained from RNA taken from PBMCs. Sequencing libraries for TCR beta were prepared with iRepertoire HTBI primers and Arm-PCR of CDR3 regions. TCRdb reprocessed the multiplex PCR reads with MiXCR, giving one entry per CDR3 protein. The sample has 450,000 to 650,000 distinct CDR3 sequences; 15% to 20% are singletons. In addition, the sample was reused for a study of T cells in Graves' hyperthyroidism and ophthalmopathy.

The sequences come from peripheral blood mononuclear cells (PBMCs), collected at new diagnosis, from a patient treated with antithyroid drugs. These TCRs come from a woman aged 35-65 years with Graves disease.

This clonotype showed up just a few times. The gene calls are TRBV6-4 and TRBJ2-1; no definite D call. The CDR3 loop spans 18 amino acids. Germline V gene data show CDR1 as MRHNA and CDR2 as SNTAGT. The V end was cut by 5 bases, the J end by 4 bases, with 24 bases between. CDR3: CASSRSGSGEGWYNEQFF. CDR3 bases: TGTGCCAGCAGTAGGTCGGGTTCTGGGGAAGGCTGGTACAATGAGCAGTTCTTC.

This clonotype was counted many times. This chain joins TRBV28 and TRBJ1-2, with 7 bases fitting TRBD1. Germline V CDR1 and CDR2: MDHEN, SYDVKM. With V trimmed by 2 bases and J by 5 bases, 8 bases remained unmatched. CDR3 size: 15 residues. DNA of the CDR3: TGTGCCAGCAGTTTACCCCCACAGGGGTATTATGGCTACACCTTC. Its translation: CASSLPPQGYYGYTF.

This clonotype was picked up many times. The rearrangement links TRBV7-9 to TRBJ1-2; D gene ambiguous. Between the trimmed V and J ends, which lost 5 bases and 5 bases, there was a span of 3 bases. This CDR3 contains 10 residues. CDR1 is SEHNR, CDR2 FQNEAQ, per germline (reference sequence). CDR3 sequence: CASSEYGYTF. CDR3 DNA: TGTGCCAGCAGCGAATATGGCTACACCTTC.

Ten or more counts support this clonotype. This chain joins TRBV2 and TRBJ1-2, with D unclear. CDR3 length: 13 amino acids. With 3 bases removed from V and 0 bases from J, the gap between germline ends came to 5 bases. Germline CDR1 SNHLY, CDR2 FYNNEI. The CDR3 DNA sequence: TGTGCCAGCAGTGAGTACCCTAACTATGGCTACACCTTC. Its translation is CASSEYPNYGYTF.